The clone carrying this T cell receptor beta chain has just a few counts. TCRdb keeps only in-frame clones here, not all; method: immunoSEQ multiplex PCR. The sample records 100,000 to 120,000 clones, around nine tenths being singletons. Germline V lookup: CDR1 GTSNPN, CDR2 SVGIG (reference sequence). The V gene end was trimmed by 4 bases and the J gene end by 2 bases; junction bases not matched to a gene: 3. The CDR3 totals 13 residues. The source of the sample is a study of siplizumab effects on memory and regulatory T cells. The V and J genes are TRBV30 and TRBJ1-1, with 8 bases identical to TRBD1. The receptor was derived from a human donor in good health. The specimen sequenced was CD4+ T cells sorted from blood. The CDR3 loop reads CAWNRGGNTEAFF. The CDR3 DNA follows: TGTGCCTGGAACAGGGGGGGAAACACTGAAGCTTTCTTT.